These 19 T cell receptor beta chains share one sample of origin, sequenced in a study of blood T cell repertoires in COVID-19. TCRdb's table, derived via immunoSEQ multiplex PCR, lists solely in-frame clones and lacks some. The repertoire holds roughly 230,000 clones, with 80% to 90% as singletons. The sample comprised peripheral blood. These receptors all stem from a man aged 35 to 55 with acute or convalescent COVID-19.

The V gene is TRBV18, the J gene TRBJ2-3; weak D call: TRBD1 (6 bases). Between the trimmed V and J ends, which lost 5 bases and 4 bases, there was a span of 13 bases. The CDR3 is 14 residues long. Looked up from germline, CDR1 is KGHSH and CDR2 is LQKENI. CDR3 sequence reads: CASSSRQASDTQYF. The CDR3 region has the DNA TGTGCCAGCTCATCCCGACAGGCCTCAGATACGCAGTATTTT.

The chain has TRBV28 and TRBJ1-5; the D is unclear. Trimming removed 6 bases at V and 9 bases at J, with 9 bases between. Germline V lookup: CDR1 MDHEN, CDR2 SYDVKM. CDR3 length: 11 residues. The CDR3 DNA reads as TGTGCCAGCAGAGCTAGAGGGCCCCAGCATTTT. Amino acids: CASRARGPQHF. Together with reference TRBV28 and TRBJ1-5, the CDR3 gives the full variable domain: DVKVTQSSRYLVKRTGEKVFLECVQDMDHENMFWYRQDPGLGLRLIYFSYDVKMKEKGDIPEGYSVSREKKERFSLILESASTNQTSMYLCASRARGPQHFGDGTRLSIL.

This clone came up once. V and J are TRBV5-5 and TRBJ2-7; 9 nucleotides line up with TRBD1. Germline CDR1 reads SGHKS; CDR2 reads YYEKEE (reference sequence). The CDR3 spans 13 residues. Unmatched junction bases numbered 2, after V lost 4 bases and J lost 3 bases. CDR3 DNA sequence: TGTGCCAGCAGCCTGACAGGGGGCTACGAGCAGTACTTC. The encoded protein is CASSLTGGYEQYF.

This clone was seen only once. V usage is TRBV9 and J usage is TRBJ2-1; 11 bases agree with TRBD2. CDR3 length equals 16 residues. V lost 0 bases to trimming and J lost 4 bases; unmatched junction nucleotides: 3. The germline CDR1 and CDR2 sequences are SGDLS and YYNGEE. CDR3 in amino acids: CASSVVAGGTYNEQFF. Written as DNA, the CDR3 is TGTGCCAGCAGCGTAGTAGCGGGGGGGACTTACAATGAGCAGTTCTTC.

The chain is built from TRBV5-8 and TRBJ2-5, with a possible D match to TRBD1 (5 bases). CDR3 length: 18 amino acids. Trimming took 0 bases from V and 1 from J, leaving 19 bases between them. Germline V lookup: CDR1 SGHTS, CDR2 YDEGEE. The CDR3 DNA sequence: TGTGCCAGCAGCTTGGGGAGTTGGCAGGGTAGATTCCAAGAGACCCAGTACTTC. Protein sequence: CASSLGSWQGRFQETQYF.

The chain recombines TRBV24-1 with TRBJ2-7; D is unclear. Germline V gene lookup returns CDR1 KGHDR and CDR2 SFDVKD. With 7 bases removed from V and 0 bases from J, the gap between germline ends came to 9 bases. CDR3 length equals 13 residues. The CDR3 DNA reads TGTGCCACCAGCCGCAGGTTCTCCTACGAGCAGTACTTC. It codes for CATSRRFSYEQYF.

V and J are TRBV5-8 and TRBJ2-1; 8 nucleotides align to TRBD1. The CDR3 runs to 17 residues. Germline lookup yields CDR1 SGHTS and CDR2 YDEGEE. V was clipped by 4 bases and J by 0 bases; unmatched bases: 9. CDR3 in amino acids: CASSRGQAISSYNEQFF. The DNA of the CDR3 is TGTGCCAGCAGCCGGGGACAGGCAATTAGCTCCTACAATGAGCAGTTCTTC.

The chain is built from TRBV7-9 and TRBJ1-1; 7 bases align to TRBD1. V shed 5 bases and J 3 bases; nucleotides not matched to a gene: 9. The CDR3 spans 15 residues. Germline CDR1 is SEHNR and CDR2 is FQNEAQ (reference sequence). In DNA form, the CDR3 reads TGTGCCAGCAGCCCCCCTGGGGACAGTCACACTGAAGCTTTCTTT. It codes for CASSPPGDSHTEAFF.

The V call is TRBV4-3, the J call TRBJ2-3; D is perhaps TRBD1 (6 bases). The germline V gene has CDR1 LGHNA and CDR2 YSLEER. This CDR3 contains 15 residues. V lost 4 bases and J lost 0, with 11 bases in between. The CDR3 nucleotides are TGCGCCAGCAGCCTTAGGGGGACCAGCACAGATACGCAGTATTTT. Residues: CASSLRGTSTDTQYF.

The rearrangement uses TRBV11-2 and TRBJ2-7, with no clear D. The CDR3 sequence is 13 residues long. Germline CDR1 and CDR2: SGHAT and FQNNGV. Trimming stripped 3 bases from V and 4 bases from J, with 10 bases between. CDR3 amino acids: CASSFGARYEQYF. In DNA, the CDR3 is TGTGCCAGCAGCTTCGGAGCCCGGTACGAGCAGTACTTC.

The chain recombines TRBV7-8 with TRBJ1-2; 9 positions match TRBD1. The V segment lost 4 bases and the J segment 8 bases; nucleotides outside the gene matches: 11. The CDR3 covers 15 residues. CDR1 and CDR2 (germline): SGHVS, FQNEAQ. The CDR3 DNA reads TGTGCCAGCAGCTCGGGCGGACAGGGGCCGCGGGGCTACACCTTC. Translating gives CASSSGGQGPRGYTF.

The chain has TRBV5-4 and TRBJ1-4; 7 nucleotides align to TRBD1. This CDR3 has 13 amino acids. The junction had 5 bases not matched to a gene; V was cut back by 5 bases and J by 7 bases. Germline CDR1 reads SGHNT; CDR2 reads YYREEE (reference sequence). The DNA for the CDR3 is TGTGCCAGCAGTTTGACAGGGACTGAAAAACTGTTTTTT. Protein sequence: CASSLTGTEKLFF.

This chain uses TRBV11-2 with TRBJ1-1; TRBD1 agrees at 7 bases. The CDR3 length is 15 residues. Germline V gene data show CDR1 as SGHAT and CDR2 as FQNNGV. Trimming removed 1 base from V and 4 bases from J; junction bases left unmatched: 6. CDR3 nucleotide sequence: TGTGCCAGCAGCTTAGCCCCGACAGGGTTCACTGAAGCTTTCTTT. Translating it yields CASSLAPTGFTEAFF.

The genes are TRBV5-6 and TRBJ1-4; 10 nucleotides line up with TRBD1. The CDR3 has 16 residues. Looked up from germline, CDR1 is SGHDT and CDR2 is YYEEEE. Trimming removed 0 bases from V and 10 bases from J; junction bases left unmatched: 9. The CDR3 DNA follows: TGTGCCAGCAGCTTGGAATCCAGGACAGGGGGTTCAAAACTGTTTTTT. It specifies CASSLESRTGGSKLFF.

The chain uses TRBV7-2 and TRBJ1-2, with 7 bases matching TRBD1. V was pared by 3 bases and J by 8 bases, with 12 bases of the junction left unmatched. The CDR3 loop spans 15 amino acids. Germline lookup yields CDR1 SGHTA and CDR2 FQGNSA. The chain's CDR3 is CASSFDRVRVGGYTF. The CDR3 DNA reads TGTGCCAGCAGCTTCGACAGGGTTCGGGTCGGCGGCTACACCTTC.

The chain links TRBV11-1 to TRBJ2-7, with D hard to call. This CDR3 has 13 residues. Germline V gene data show CDR1 as SGHAT and CDR2 as FQDESV (reference sequence). The V end was cut by 4 bases, the J end by 3 bases, with 10 bases between. The CDR3 DNA follows: TGTGCCAGCAGCTATCTACCCGGCTACGAGCAGTACTTC. This sequence encodes CASSYLPGYEQYF.

The chain links TRBV11-2 to TRBJ1-6; maybe TRBD1 (5 bases). V dropped 4 bases and J dropped 7 bases, with 17 bases sitting between them. The CDR3 runs 16 residues. Germline V gene sequence: CDR1 SGHAT, CDR2 FQNNGV. CDR3 protein: CASSWSGPERNSPLHF. CDR3 sequence (DNA): TGTGCCAGCAGCTGGTCAGGGCCCGAAAGGAATTCACCCCTCCACTTT.

This chain connects TRBV9 to TRBJ2-6; tentative D call: TRBD2 (6 bases). V shed 3 bases and J shed 4 bases, with 17 bases lying between them. The CDR3 is 17 amino acids. Germline V lookup: CDR1 SGDLS, CDR2 YYNGEE. The CDR3 DNA reads TGTGCCAGCAGCGCCGGACTAAGCCTTGGAGGGGCCAACGTCCTGACTTTC. Translating gives CASSAGLSLGGANVLTF. Combining the CDR3 with reference TRBV9 and TRBJ2-6 gives the whole variable domain DSGVTQTPKHLITATGQRVTLRCSPRSGDLSVYWYQQSLDQGLQFLIQYYNGEERAKGNILERFSAQQFPDLHSELNLSSLELGDSALYFCASSAGLSLGGANVLTFGAGSRLTVL.

The CDR3 DNA reads TGCGCCAGCAGCCCCGGACAGGATTTGGGATGGGAGACCCAGTACTTC. Its protein is CASSPGQDLGWETQYF. V usage is TRBV5-1 and J usage is TRBJ2-5, with TRBD1 matching over 7 bases. The V gene end was trimmed by 4 bases and the J gene end by 5 bases; junction bases not matched to a gene: 14. CDR1 is SGHRS, CDR2 YFSETQ, per germline. This CDR3 has 16 amino acids.